Listed here is a single TCR beta chain. The data belong to a study of control samples from healthy donors and cancer patients. Looked up from germline, CDR1 is LNHDA and CDR2 is SQIVND (reference sequence). Losses at the gene ends were 5 bases for V and 7 bases for J; bases not matched to a gene: 5. The CDR3 runs 13 residues. Sequencing was performed with immunoSEQ multiplex PCR; in TCRdb, only in-frame clones are kept and a portion is missing. The sample shows 150,000 to 200,000 clones, 96% of them seen only once. This clonotype was obtained from a woman aged 25-40 years in good health. Sequencing used blood. The genes are TRBV19 and TRBJ1-2; 9 positions match TRBD1. The CDR3 DNA follows: TGTGCCAGTAGTCGGACAGGGGTAGGTGGCTACACCTTC. Protein sequence: CASSRTGVGGYTF.